The source of this T cell receptor beta chain is a study of blood T cell repertoires in COVID-19. The germline V gene has CDR1 MNHEY and CDR2 SVGEGT. V was pared by 2 bases and J by 9 bases, with 6 bases of the junction left unmatched. CDR3 length equals 14 residues. Assay: immunoSEQ multiplex PCR; the TCRdb copy retains only in-frame clones and omits some. The repertoire holds hundreds of thousands of clones, with 80% to 90% as singletons. The receptor's source is a woman in her forties or fifties who had been exposed to COVID-19. Sequenced material: PBMCs or T cells enriched from blood (not recorded which). This rearrangement joins TRBV6-2 or TRBV6-3 to TRBJ2-1; 8 bases are shared with TRBD1. The CDR3 nucleotides read TGTGCCAGCAGTTACCGGACAGGGCTGGTTGAGCAGTTCTTC. It yields the protein CASSYRTGLVEQFF.